This TCR beta chain was recovered during a study of early stage breast cancer tumors. Study background: Of some 17 invasive breast tumors, around 13 were hormone receptor-positive, HER2-negative. Among around 12 ER+/PR+/HER2- tumors, eight were ductal, four lobular.

Turning to this clone: Its specificity is unknown.

TCRdb keeps only in-frame clones here, not all; method: immunoSEQ multiplex PCR. The sample includes tens of thousands of clones, about nine tenths of them seen just once. The V and J ends lost 2 bases and 4 bases, in that order; junction bases with no gene match: 5. CDR1 is SGHAT, CDR2 FQNNGV, per germline. This CDR3 region has 15 residues. Findings and limits, study-wide: Chain pairing and CD4, CD8 or FOXP3 expression were not captured.

The gene calls are TRBV11-2 and TRBJ1-1, with 9 bases lining up with TRBD1. The TCR comes from a person aged 70 to 85 with breast cancer. Specimen: blood. The CDR3 spells CASSLKDRGSTEAFF. In nucleotides, the CDR3 is TGTGCCAGCAGCTTAAAGGACAGGGGTAGCACTGAAGCTTTCTTT.